The 30 T cell receptor beta chains in this list originate from one sample, sequenced in a study of blood T cell repertoires in COVID-19. Profiling relied on immunoSEQ multiplex PCR, and the TCRdb table lists in-frame clones only, not all of them. The table has under 200,000 clones, roughly 82% seen once; the top ten hold more than 4%. Sequencing input: PBMCs or T cells enriched from blood (not recorded which). These receptors all come from a woman aged 55-69 years with acute COVID-19.

This clone has ten or more counts. The V call is TRBV7-2, the J call TRBJ1-6; D call uncertain. V dropped 4 bases and J dropped 5 bases, with 18 bases sitting between them. The CDR3 spans 17 residues. CDR1 and CDR2 (germline): SGHTA, FQGNSA. In nucleotides, the CDR3 is TGTGCCAGCAGCTCTTCCCCCTTTCGGGATCATAATTCACCCCTCCACTTT. Translation gives CASSSSPFRDHNSPLHF.

CDR3 coding DNA: TGTGCCAGCAGCTCCCTGAGTGTAAGGACATCCTCCTACGAGCAGTACTTC. Its protein product is CASSSLSVRTSSYEQYF. V gene TRBV11-2 combines with J gene TRBJ2-7; D is perhaps TRBD1 (5 bases). Trimming left V 4 bases short and J 0 bases short, with 19 bases between. The CDR3 extends over 17 amino acids. Germline assignment: CDR1 SGHAT and CDR2 FQNNGV.

This chain uses TRBV5-1 with TRBJ1-6; TRBD1 matches at 10 bases. With V trimmed by 4 bases and J by 1 base, 5 bases remained unmatched. The CDR3 sequence is 17 residues long. Per germline, CDR1 SGHRS and CDR2 YFSETQ. The CDR3 nucleotides read TGCGCCAGCAGCGTACGGGACAGGGGATCCTATAATTCACCCCTCCACTTT. It specifies CASSVRDRGSYNSPLHF.

The gene calls are TRBV28 and TRBJ1-1; D gene ambiguous. CDR1 MDHEN and CDR2 SYDVKM come from the germline V gene. V was cut by 4 bases and J by 3 bases, with 15 bases left in between. The CDR3 contains 15 residues. CDR3 amino acids: CASSSTPGGHTEAFF. In DNA, the CDR3 is TGTGCCAGCAGTTCCACTCCGGGAGGGCACACTGAAGCTTTCTTT.

CDR3 nucleotides: TGTGCCAGCAGCTTAGTCCAACTAGCGGGAGGGCCCTACGAGCAGTACTTC. It encodes CASSLVQLAGGPYEQYF. This rearrangement joins TRBV7-2 to TRBJ2-7; TRBD2 matches at 13 bases. The V segment lost 1 base and the J segment 2 bases; nucleotides outside the gene matches: 5. The CDR3 has 17 amino acids. Germline-derived CDR1 and CDR2 are SGHTA and FQGNSA.

This clone was observed a handful of times. The J gene is TRBJ1-3, the V gene TRBV6-5; a possible D gene is TRBD1 (6 bases). Germline V CDR1 and CDR2: MNHEY, SVGAGI. This CDR3 is built from 15 residues. V lost 7 bases to trimming and J lost 3 bases, with 16 bases between them. CDR3 sequence: CASTPPGGFGNTIYF. In DNA form, the CDR3 reads TGTGCCAGCACCCCTCCGGGGGGCTTTGGAAACACCATATATTTT.

The chain is built from TRBV7-9 and TRBJ1-1; D perhaps matches TRBD1 (6 bases). The CDR3 is 13 residues long. V shed 6 bases and J shed 8 bases, with 16 bases lying between them. Germline lookup yields CDR1 SEHNR and CDR2 FQNEAQ (reference sequence). CDR3 residues: CASRPRGDSEAFF. The CDR3 DNA sequence: TGTGCCAGCAGGCCCAGGGGCGACTCAGAAGCTTTCTTT.

The rearrangement uses TRBV10-3 and TRBJ1-6; 9 bases fit TRBD1. There are 14 residues in the CDR3. Unmatched junction bases numbered 6, after V lost 6 bases and J lost 9 bases. Germline V CDR1 and CDR2: ENHRY, SYGVKD. This CDR3 is CAISEGQGSSPLHF. CDR3 in DNA: TGTGCCATCAGCGAGGGACAGGGAAGTTCACCCCTCCACTTT.

The rearrangement uses TRBV6-5 and TRBJ2-2; 9 bases line up with TRBD1. The CDR3 is 15 amino acids. Trimming took 6 bases from V and 7 from J; bases not matched to a gene: 9. Germline CDR1 is MNHEY and CDR2 is SVGAGI. CDR3 protein: CASSRGTGLIGELFF. DNA of the CDR3: TGTGCCAGCAGCCGAGGGACAGGGCTTATCGGGGAGCTGTTTTTT.

V usage is TRBV30 and J usage is TRBJ2-1, with TRBD1 matching over 7 bases. The V and J ends lost 7 bases and 9 bases, in that order; junction bases with no gene match: 9. The CDR3 covers 12 residues. Germline V gene data show CDR1 as GTSNPN and CDR2 as SVGIG (reference sequence). CDR3 nucleotides: TGTGCCTTTACTTTACAGGGGATTGAGCAGTTCTTC. Protein product: CAFTLQGIEQFF.

The chain carries TRBV4-3 and TRBJ1-5; 9 bases align to TRBD1. The CDR3 runs 15 residues. V gave up 3 bases and J gave up 6 bases; unmatched junction bases: 6. Germline V lookup: CDR1 LGHNA, CDR2 YSLEER. This CDR3 is CASSHEQGAGQPQHF. As DNA, the CDR3 is TGCGCCAGCAGCCACGAACAGGGGGCGGGTCAGCCCCAGCATTTT.

This clone was picked up one time. The chain has TRBV7-9 and TRBJ2-3, with unresolved D. The germline V gene encodes CDR1 SEHNR and CDR2 FQNEAQ (reference sequence). The V end lost 5 bases, the J end lost 2 bases, and 14 bases lay between the germline ends. The CDR3 contains 15 residues. CDR3 amino acids: CASSRDSTNTDTQYF. Written as DNA, the CDR3 is TGTGCCAGCAGCCGAGACTCTACTAACACAGATACGCAGTATTTT.

The chain couples TRBV19 to TRBJ2-4; possible D gene TRBD1, 6 bases. This CDR3 has 12 amino acids. The V gene lost 4 bases and the J gene lost 7 bases, with 8 bases spanning the gap. Germline CDR1 is LNHDA and CDR2 is SQIVND (reference sequence). The CDR3 loop is CASSTQGNIQYF. As DNA, the CDR3 is TGTGCCAGTAGTACCCAGGGGAACATTCAGTACTTC.

The J gene is TRBJ1-1, the V gene TRBV20-1, with 9 positions matching TRBD1. Germline V gives CDR1 DFQATT, CDR2 SNEGSKA (reference sequence). V was clipped by 5 bases and J by 12 bases; unmatched bases: 7. This CDR3 is 11 amino acids long. As DNA, the CDR3 is TGCAGTGCTCAAGACAGGGGGTCGACTTTCTTT. Translating gives CSAQDRGSTFF.

CDR3 sequence reads: CSVAASGKGFEQFF. The DNA of the CDR3 is TGCAGCGTTGCAGCTAGCGGGAAGGGGTTTGAGCAGTTCTTC. This sequence joins TRBV29-1 and TRBJ2-1, with TRBD2 identical over 9 bases. Germline CDR1 and CDR2: SQVTM and ANQGSEA. The CDR3 extends over 14 amino acids. Trimming cost V 4 bases and J 9 bases; bases outside gene matches: 10.

The rearrangement uses TRBV6-1 and TRBJ1-2; 9 bases match TRBD1. The J segment lost 8 bases and the V segment lost 2 bases, leaving 9 bases of the junction unmatched. The CDR3 extends over 15 amino acids. CDR1 MNHNS and CDR2 SASEGT come from the germline V gene. The DNA for the CDR3 is TGTGCCAGCAGTGAACAGGGTGGACAGGGGTCCGGCTACACCTTC. Translation gives CASSEQGGQGSGYTF.

This chain connects TRBV5-1 to TRBJ1-4, with D tentatively TRBD1 (6 bases). There are 14 residues in the CDR3. Germline CDR1 is SGHRS and CDR2 is YFSETQ. V shed 5 bases and J shed 4 bases, with 12 bases lying between them. DNA for the CDR3: TGCGCCAGCAGAGGTGACAGGATTAATGAAAAACTGTTTTTT. Translating gives CASRGDRINEKLFF.

V gene TRBV10-2 combines with J gene TRBJ1-5; D is perhaps TRBD1 (6 bases). This CDR3 comprises 15 residues. Germline V gene lookup returns CDR1 WSHSY and CDR2 SAAADI. V was clipped by 4 bases and J by 5 bases, with 15 bases between them. The CDR3 region is CASSGLGTPDQPQHF. DNA for the CDR3: TGCGCCAGCAGTGGACTTGGGACACCGGATCAGCCCCAGCATTTT.

V gene TRBV25-1 combines with J gene TRBJ2-1; 8 positions match TRBD2. This CDR3 is built from 15 residues. CDR1 is MGHDK, CDR2 SYGVNS, per germline. With 7 bases clipped from V and 7 bases from J, the junction kept 12 bases outside the gene matches. CDR3 in DNA: TGTGCCAGCACTAGTAGCGGGATTGGGCAGAATGAGCAGTTCTTC. Translating it yields CASTSSGIGQNEQFF.

This clone occurred a few times. The chain couples TRBV27 to TRBJ2-7, with 7 bases fitting TRBD2. Germline V lookup: CDR1 MNHEY, CDR2 SMNVEV (reference sequence). The CDR3 is 16 residues long. V shed 3 bases and J 2 bases; nucleotides not matched to a gene: 10. The CDR3 sequence: CASSFGGTTGAYEQYF. In DNA form, the CDR3 reads TGTGCCAGCAGTTTTGGGGGGACTACTGGGGCCTACGAGCAGTACTTC.

The chain carries TRBV11-3 and TRBJ2-3, with D possibly being TRBD2 (6 bases). This CDR3 comprises 14 residues. V was pared by 4 bases and J by 6 bases, with 14 bases between. The germline gives CDR1 SGHNT, CDR2 YENEEA. This CDR3 is CASSSMEGEDTQYF. The CDR3 DNA is TGTGCCAGCAGCTCGATGGAGGGTGAGGATACGCAGTATTTT.

This chain uses TRBV10-2 with TRBJ2-2; D unresolved. The CDR3 totals 17 residues. The germline V gene encodes CDR1 WSHSY and CDR2 SAAADI. V shed 4 bases and J shed 0 bases, with 15 bases lying between them. The CDR3 sequence is CASSGATGQTNTGELFF. In DNA, the CDR3 is TGCGCCAGCAGTGGCGCGACGGGTCAGACGAACACCGGGGAGCTGTTTTTT.

J is TRBJ1-1 and V is TRBV2; D possibly corresponds to TRBD1 (5 bases). Germline lookup yields CDR1 SNHLY and CDR2 FYNNEI. The germline V and J ends were trimmed by 8 bases and 3 bases, with 13 bases remaining between them. This CDR3 has 13 amino acids. CDR3 amino acids: CASGARGDTEAFF. CDR3 bases: TGTGCCAGCGGGGCACGTGGGGACACTGAAGCTTTCTTT.

This sequence joins TRBV6-5 and TRBJ2-2; D possibly corresponds to TRBD2 (6 bases). The germline V gene encodes CDR1 MNHEY and CDR2 SVGAGI. Deletions cut 8 bases from V and 7 bases from J, with 14 bases between. The CDR3 runs 13 residues. CDR3 loop: CASLGTADGELFF. In nucleotides, the CDR3 is TGTGCCAGCCTAGGGACTGCGGACGGGGAGCTGTTTTTT.

Only one count was recorded for this clone. The rearrangement links TRBV14 to TRBJ2-4; 14 positions match TRBD2. The CDR3 is 18 residues long. Germline assignment: CDR1 SGHDN and CDR2 FVKESK. V lost 4 bases, J lost 2 bases, and 7 bases stayed unmatched. The CDR3 sequence is CASSPWTSGGRTKNIQYF. The CDR3 DNA reads as TGTGCCAGCAGCCCGTGGACTAGCGGGGGGAGAACCAAAAACATTCAGTACTTC.

This clone was seen a single time. The genes are TRBV30 and TRBJ2-3, with 9 bases identical to TRBD2. The CDR3 totals 15 residues. The junction had 16 bases not matched to a gene; V was cut back by 7 bases and J by 8 bases. Germline V gives CDR1 GTSNPN, CDR2 SVGIG (reference sequence). The CDR3 DNA reads as TGTGCCTCCTCCCGGGCTAGCGGGAAGGGGGCTACGCAGTATTTT. This sequence encodes CASSRASGKGATQYF.

This chain joins TRBV29-1 and TRBJ1-3; D is possibly TRBD1 (5 bases). With 4 bases removed from V and 4 bases from J, the gap between germline ends came to 8 bases. Germline CDR1 is SQVTM and CDR2 is ANQGSEA. The CDR3 extends over 12 amino acids. CDR3 bases: TGCAGCGTTGCGGCAGGGGGAAACACCATATATTTT. The encoded protein is CSVAAGGNTIYF. The full variable domain, with the rest looked up from reference TRBV29-1 and TRBJ1-3, is SAVISQKPSRDICQRGTSLTIQCQVDSQVTMMFWYRQQPGQSLTLIATANQGSEATYESGFVIDKFPISRPNLTFSTLTVSNMSPEDSSIYLCSVAAGGNTIYFGEGSWLTVV.

The V call is TRBV6-5, the J call TRBJ2-5; 10 nucleotides agree with TRBD2. This CDR3 comprises 15 residues. V shed 6 bases and J 5 bases; nucleotides not matched to a gene: 9. Germline lookup yields CDR1 MNHEY and CDR2 SVGAGI. CDR3 protein: CASSPAGGEGETQYF. CDR3 DNA: TGTGCCAGCAGCCCAGCGGGAGGGGAGGGGGAGACCCAGTACTTC.

This clone was seen many times. V usage is TRBV10-3 and J usage is TRBJ2-3; 8 positions agree with TRBD2. The germline CDR1 and CDR2 sequences are ENHRY and SYGVKD. The V and J ends lost 5 bases and 4 bases, in that order; junction bases with no gene match: 5. The CDR3 length is 14 residues. Written as DNA, the CDR3 is TGTGCCATCAGTCTAAGCGGGAGCTCAGATACGCAGTATTTT. Its translation: CAISLSGSSDTQYF.

The V call is TRBV12-3 or TRBV12-4, the J call TRBJ1-3; D perhaps matches TRBD1 (6 bases). The CDR3 sequence is 13 residues long. Trimming took 6 bases from V and 8 from J, leaving 14 bases between them. The CDR3 DNA follows: TGTGCCAGCAGGACGGACAGCGGCTACACCATATATTTT. Translated, it gives CASRTDSGYTIYF.